The TCR beta chain under discussion was sequenced for a study of metastatic and nonmetastatic thyroid tumors. Study background: Both malignant and benign thyroid patients supplied peripheral blood and tumor or nodule tissue samples, across which the repertoires of these patients were then compared.

As concerns this clone: Its antigen remains unidentified.

Study-level points and caveats: Compared with benign nodules, malignant thyroid tumors were reported to have significantly higher TCR beta diversity in both blood and tumor.

Per the original methods: In papillary thyroid cancer, a distant-metastasis classifier was built using CDR3 differences across clinicopathological groups. MiXCR reprocessed the PCR reads for TCRdb. TCRdb's processing, not the study's, gives the V and J calls here. The sample lists 20,000 to 30,000 clones, under 15% seen once, with about 3.3% in the top ten. Patients underwent thyroid surgery, and none had received any treatment before it. This clonotype was sampled from a female donor with papillary thyroid cancer or a benign thyroid nodule (not recorded which). Some clones in this sample may be carry-over from other donors' samples. Specimen: blood.

The CDR3 DNA is TGTGCCTTTAACCAGGGTCATGGCTACACCTTC. Its translation is CAFNQGHGYTF. The chain carries TRBV30 and TRBJ1-2; maybe TRBD1 (5 bases). V lost 7 bases and J 6 bases, leaving 12 bases between the germline ends. The CDR3 extends over 11 amino acids. Germline V gene lookup returns CDR1 GTSNPN and CDR2 SVGIG (reference sequence).